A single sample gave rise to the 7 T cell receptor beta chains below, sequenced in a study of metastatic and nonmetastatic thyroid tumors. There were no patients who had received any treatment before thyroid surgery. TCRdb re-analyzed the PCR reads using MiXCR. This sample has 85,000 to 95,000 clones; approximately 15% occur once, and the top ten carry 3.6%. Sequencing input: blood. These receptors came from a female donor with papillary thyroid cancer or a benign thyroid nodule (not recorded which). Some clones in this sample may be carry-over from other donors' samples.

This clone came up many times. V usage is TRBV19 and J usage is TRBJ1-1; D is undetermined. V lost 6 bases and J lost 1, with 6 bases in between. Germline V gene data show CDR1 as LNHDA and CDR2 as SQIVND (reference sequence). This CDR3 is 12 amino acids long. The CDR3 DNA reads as TGTGCCAGTAGGGACCAGAACACTGAAGCTTTCTTT. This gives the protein CASRDQNTEAFF.

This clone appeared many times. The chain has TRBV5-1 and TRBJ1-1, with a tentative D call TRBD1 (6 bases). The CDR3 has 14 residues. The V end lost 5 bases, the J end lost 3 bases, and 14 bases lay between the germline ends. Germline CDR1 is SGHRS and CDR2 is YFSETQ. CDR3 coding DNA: TGCGCCAGCAGGTCCGGGGCAGGGGACACTGAAGCTTTCTTT. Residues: CASRSGAGDTEAFF.

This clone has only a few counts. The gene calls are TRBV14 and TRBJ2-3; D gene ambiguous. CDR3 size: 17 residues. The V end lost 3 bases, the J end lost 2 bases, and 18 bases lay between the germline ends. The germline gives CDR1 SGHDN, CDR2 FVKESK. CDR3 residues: CASSQARKLLNTDTQYF. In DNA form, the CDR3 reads TGTGCCAGCAGCCAGGCGAGGAAGTTATTAAACACAGATACGCAGTATTTT.

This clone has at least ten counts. CDR3 residues: CASRQGGALTEAFF. In nucleotides, the CDR3 is TGTGCCAGCAGACAGGGGGGGGCCTTAACTGAAGCTTTCTTT. This rearrangement joins TRBV28 to TRBJ1-1, with 8 bases fitting TRBD1. The ends lost 6 bases at V and 5 bases at J; junction bases unmatched: 8. Germline values: CDR1 MDHEN, CDR2 SYDVKM. There are 14 residues in the CDR3.

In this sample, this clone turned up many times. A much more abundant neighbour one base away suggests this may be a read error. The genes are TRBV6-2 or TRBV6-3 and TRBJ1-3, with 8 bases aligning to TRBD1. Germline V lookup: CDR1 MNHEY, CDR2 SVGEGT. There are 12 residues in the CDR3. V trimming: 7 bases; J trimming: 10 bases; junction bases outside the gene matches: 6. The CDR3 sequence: CASTDRGGTIYF. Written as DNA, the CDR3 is TGTGCCAGCACCGACAGGGGCGGTACCATATATTTT.

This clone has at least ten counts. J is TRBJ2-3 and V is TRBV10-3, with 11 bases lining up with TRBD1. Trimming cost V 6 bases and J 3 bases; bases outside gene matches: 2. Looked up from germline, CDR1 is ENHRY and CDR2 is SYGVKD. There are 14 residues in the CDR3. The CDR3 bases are TGTGCCATCAGGGGGACAGGGGGGACAGATACGCAGTATTTT. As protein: CAIRGTGGTDTQYF.

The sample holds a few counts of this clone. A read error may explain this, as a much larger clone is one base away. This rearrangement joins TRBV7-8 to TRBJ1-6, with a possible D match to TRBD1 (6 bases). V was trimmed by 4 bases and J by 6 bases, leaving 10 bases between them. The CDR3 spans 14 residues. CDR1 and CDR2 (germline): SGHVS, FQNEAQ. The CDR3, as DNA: TGTGCCAGCAGCTGCGGGGGCGGTAATTCACCCCTCCACTTT. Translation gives CASSCGGGNSPLHF.